This T cell receptor (beta chain) was observed in a study of shared clonotypes between healthy human individuals. The study's findings and limits: An effect of sequencing depth on clonotype sharing among donors was expected. Compared with clonotypes that all four donors shared, non-shared clonotypes had lower generation probabilities.

Sequencing used immunoSEQ multiplex PCR; TCRdb keeps in-frame clones, though not all of them. The sample records about 1.5 million clones, 95% to 99% being singletons. In regard to this clone: Its antigen is unidentified.

V shed 5 bases and J shed 11 bases, with 21 bases lying between them. Germline CDR1 SGHTA, CDR2 FQGNSA. This CDR3 has 14 residues. The gene calls are TRBV7-2 and TRBJ1-1; D may be TRBD1 (6 bases). The sequencing sample was made of naive CD4+ T cells sorted from blood. Subset specified: CD45RA+ positively selected. The source is a man in his thirties or forties in good health. The CDR3 region is CASSQGTGRLAAFF. CDR3 DNA sequence: TGTGCCAGCAGCCAGGGGACTGGCCGTTTAGCCGCTTTCTTT.